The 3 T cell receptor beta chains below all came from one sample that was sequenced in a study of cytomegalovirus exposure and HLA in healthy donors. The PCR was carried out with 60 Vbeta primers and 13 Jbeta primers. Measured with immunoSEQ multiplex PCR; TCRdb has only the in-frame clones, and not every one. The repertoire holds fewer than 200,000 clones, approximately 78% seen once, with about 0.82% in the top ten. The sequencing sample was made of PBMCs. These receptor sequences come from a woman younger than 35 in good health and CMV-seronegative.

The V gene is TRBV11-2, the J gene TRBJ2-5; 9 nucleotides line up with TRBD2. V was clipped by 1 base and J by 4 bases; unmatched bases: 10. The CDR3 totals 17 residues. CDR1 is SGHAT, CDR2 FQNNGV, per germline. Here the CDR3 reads CASSLAGGGRASETQYF. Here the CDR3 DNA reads TGTGCCAGCAGCTTAGCCGGGGGCGGGAGGGCGTCAGAGACCCAGTACTTC.

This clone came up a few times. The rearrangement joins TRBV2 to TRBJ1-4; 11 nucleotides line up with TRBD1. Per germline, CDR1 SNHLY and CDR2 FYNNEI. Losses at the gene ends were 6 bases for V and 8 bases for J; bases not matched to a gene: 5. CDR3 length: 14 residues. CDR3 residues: CASRDRGRPEKLFF. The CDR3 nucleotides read TGTGCCAGCAGGGACAGGGGGCGGCCCGAAAAACTGTTTTTT.

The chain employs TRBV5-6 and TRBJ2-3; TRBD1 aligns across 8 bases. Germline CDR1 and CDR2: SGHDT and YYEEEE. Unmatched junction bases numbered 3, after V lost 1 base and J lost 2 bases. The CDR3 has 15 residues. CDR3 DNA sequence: TGTGCCAGCAGCTTGCTGGACAGGGCCACAGATACGCAGTATTTT. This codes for CASSLLDRATDTQYF.